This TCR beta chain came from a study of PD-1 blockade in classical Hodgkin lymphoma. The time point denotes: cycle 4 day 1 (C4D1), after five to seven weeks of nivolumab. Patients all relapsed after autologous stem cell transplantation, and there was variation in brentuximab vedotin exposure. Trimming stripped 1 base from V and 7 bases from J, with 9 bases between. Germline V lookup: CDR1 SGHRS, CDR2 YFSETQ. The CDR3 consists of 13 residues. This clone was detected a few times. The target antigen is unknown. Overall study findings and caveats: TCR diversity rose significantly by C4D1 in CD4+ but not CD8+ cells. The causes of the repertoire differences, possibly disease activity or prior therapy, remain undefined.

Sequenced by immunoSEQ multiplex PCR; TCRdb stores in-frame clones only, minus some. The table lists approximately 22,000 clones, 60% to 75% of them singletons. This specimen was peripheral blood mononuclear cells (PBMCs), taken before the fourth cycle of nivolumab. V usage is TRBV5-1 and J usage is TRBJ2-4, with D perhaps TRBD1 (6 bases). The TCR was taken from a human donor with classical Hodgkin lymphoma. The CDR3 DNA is TGCGCCAGCAGCTTGACAGGGTTTAACATTCAGTACTTC. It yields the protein CASSLTGFNIQYF.